This paragraph reports one T cell receptor (beta chain). The data are from a study of blood T cell repertoires in COVID-19. As for the study in general: Spain, Italy and the United States supplied samples that represented acute and convalescent COVID-19. In each case, the material was cDNA or gDNA derived from T cells, B-cell-depleted T cells, or PBMCs.

Profiled with immunoSEQ multiplex PCR; TCRdb holds only in-frame clones, not every one. The data contain approximately 210,000 clones, around 86% of them singletons. Trimming cost V 4 bases and J 10 bases; bases outside gene matches: 5. This CDR3 spans 14 amino acids. CDR1 is KGHSY and CDR2 is FQNENV in the germline V gene. This chain joins TRBV16 and TRBJ2-1, with TRBD2 identical over 12 bases. The material sequenced was peripheral blood. The TCR comes from a human donor in a cohort sampled during active COVID-19. CDR3 in amino acids: CASSRTSGAGEQFF. The CDR3 DNA reads TGTGCCAGCAGCCGGACTAGCGGGGCGGGGGAGCAGTTCTTC.